The 28 T cell receptor beta chains below were found in one sample sequenced in a study of T-cell reconstitution after alpha-beta-depleted transplantation in children. Molecular barcoding with unique molecular identifiers was used for the TCRbeta library. TCRdb reprocessed the PCR reads via MiXCR and lists one record per CDR3 protein. This table holds approximately 590,000 distinct CDR3 sequences, roughly a tenth found once. The material sequenced was PBMCs from the stem cell graft donor, taken from the stem cell graft. These receptors came from a human donor who donated a stem cell graft to a child with acute myeloid leukemia.

In its sample, this clonotype was seen a few times. V gene TRBV7-8 combines with J gene TRBJ2-1; 7 bases agree with TRBD1. V was clipped by 1 base and J by 8 bases; unmatched bases: 11. Germline V CDR1 and CDR2: SGHVS, FQNEAQ. CDR3 length: 16 residues. CDR3 coding DNA: TGTGCCAGCAGCTTAGTTAAGGGGCAGGGGACAGATGAGCAGTTCTTC. This codes for CASSLVKGQGTDEQFF.

The CDR3 here is CASRSGGKGYTF. The CDR3 DNA reads as TGTGCCAGCAGGTCAGGGGGGAAAGGCTACACCTTC. This chain connects TRBV6-5 to TRBJ1-2, with 7 bases fitting TRBD1. This CDR3 region has 12 residues. V shed 6 bases, J shed 8 bases, and the junction held 6 bases outside the gene matches. CDR1 MNHEY and CDR2 SVGAGI come from the germline V gene.

A few counts support this clonotype. The CDR3 DNA reads as TGTGCCAGCAGTCGTGACAGGGAAACTGAAGCTTTCTTT. Translated: CASSRDRETEAFF. The chain couples TRBV2 to TRBJ1-1; 7 bases agree with TRBD1. The V gene's germline CDR1 is SNHLY and CDR2 FYNNEI. The CDR3 length is 13 residues. With 5 bases clipped from V and 5 bases from J, the junction kept 5 bases outside the gene matches.

The chain is built from TRBV4-3 and TRBJ1-4; D might be TRBD1 (6 bases). This CDR3 has 16 residues. V was shortened by 0 bases and J by 5 bases, with 13 bases between the two germline ends. Germline-derived CDR1 and CDR2 are LGHNA and YSLEER. The CDR3 spells CASSQDLQGPNEKLFF. CDR3 sequence (DNA): TGCGCCAGCAGCCAAGACCTACAGGGTCCAAATGAAAAACTGTTTTTT.

This clonotype was seen ten or more times. V gene TRBV20-1 combines with J gene TRBJ1-3; TRBD1 might be the D (5 bases). Looked up from germline, CDR1 is DFQATT and CDR2 is SNEGSKA (reference sequence). The CDR3 loop spans 16 amino acids. V gave up 3 bases and J gave up 2 bases, with 17 bases separating them. This CDR3 is CSASRGGRVTGNTIYF. CDR3 in DNA: TGCAGTGCTAGTCGGGGGGGACGGGTTACTGGAAACACCATATATTTT.

There are many counts of this clonotype. The chain carries TRBV10-3 and TRBJ2-7, with a weak D call TRBD2 (6 bases). This CDR3 spans 16 amino acids. Trimming took 2 bases from V and 5 from J, leaving 19 bases between them. CDR1 and CDR2 from the germline V gene are ENHRY and SYGVKD. The CDR3 bases are TGTGCCATCAGTGAGCCGAGTGGAGGGTATAGTAACGAGCAGTACTTC. Protein product: CAISEPSGGYSNEQYF.

This clonotype was counted between two and nine times. The V gene is TRBV20-1, the J gene TRBJ2-2, with D perhaps matching TRBD2 (6 bases). In germline, CDR1 is DFQATT, CDR2 SNEGSKA (reference sequence). Trimming took off 5 bases at V and 4 bases at J, with 17 bases between the two ends. The CDR3 contains 15 residues. Here the CDR3 reads CSAPRGGIGTGELFF. As DNA, the CDR3 is TGCAGTGCTCCTCGGGGCGGGATCGGCACCGGGGAGCTGTTTTTT.

At least ten counts were recorded for this clonotype. The V call is TRBV7-2, the J call TRBJ2-7; possibly TRBD2 for D (5 bases). The germline gives CDR1 SGHTA, CDR2 FQGNSA. The length of the CDR3 is 15 residues. With 5 bases removed from V and 2 bases from J, the gap between germline ends came to 16 bases. CDR3 sequence reads: CASSLNSVAPYEQYF. CDR3 in DNA: TGTGCCAGCAGCCTTAATAGCGTTGCTCCCTACGAGCAGTACTTC.

This clonotype has ten or more counts. J is TRBJ2-1 and V is TRBV11-2, with unresolved D. CDR3 length: 12 residues. Germline V CDR1 and CDR2: SGHAT, FQNNGV. The V gene lost 8 bases and the J gene lost 4 bases, with 9 bases spanning the gap. The CDR3 is CASCLLYNEQFF. CDR3 sequence (DNA): TGTGCCAGCTGCCTTCTTTACAATGAGCAGTTCTTC.

This clonotype was detected ten times or more. The genes are TRBV5-1 and TRBJ1-6; 11 bases match TRBD1. Germline CDR1 reads SGHRS; CDR2 reads YFSETQ. This CDR3 spans 19 amino acids. J was trimmed by 7 bases and V by 2 bases; bases with no gene match: 14. The CDR3 DNA reads as TGCGCCAGCAGCTTACATACCCCGGGACAGGGGGTCATGAATTCACCCCTCCACTTT. It specifies CASSLHTPGQGVMNSPLHF.

This clonotype came up many times. J is TRBJ2-7 and V is TRBV5-1; the match to TRBD1 covers 7 bases. The CDR3 contains 15 residues. Trimming at V came to 0 bases and at J to 7 bases, leaving 10 bases not matched to a gene. CDR1 and CDR2 (germline): SGHRS, YFSETQ. This chain's CDR3 is CASSLAGTVFGEQYF. The CDR3 DNA is TGCGCCAGCAGCTTGGCCGGGACAGTTTTTGGAGAGCAGTACTTC.

Concerning this clonotype: At one boundary the junction diverges from the germline segment, which might be a read error. The chain carries TRBV20-1 and TRBJ2-1; TRBD1 aligns across 7 bases. The CDR3 length is 11 residues. Germline V lookup: CDR1 DFQATT, CDR2 SNEGSKA (reference sequence). The DNA for the CDR3 is TGCAGTGCTTATACCGGACAGGTCGGGAATTTC. Protein: CSAYTGQVGNF.

Only a few counts were recorded for this clonotype. V usage is TRBV6-1 and J usage is TRBJ2-5; D is tentatively TRBD1 or TRBD2 (6 bases each). The V and J ends lost 6 bases and 2 bases respectively, with 28 bases between them. The CDR3 has 19 amino acids. Germline V lookup: CDR1 MNHNS, CDR2 SASEGT. The DNA for the CDR3 is TGTGCCAGCAGGGGGGGCAACGGGGAAAGGTGGGGTGATCAAGAGACCCAGTACTTC. Protein sequence: CASRGGNGERWGDQETQYF.

The V gene is TRBV7-2, the J gene TRBJ2-1; 7 bases are a match to TRBD1. CDR3 size: 18 residues. Germline CDR1 reads SGHTA; CDR2 reads FQGNSA. V shed 0 bases, J shed 0 bases, and the junction held 8 bases outside the gene matches. CDR3 DNA: TGTGCCAGCAGCTTAGCTCCCTCCGGGACAGCCTCCTACAATGAGCAGTTCTTC. This codes for CASSLAPSGTASYNEQFF.

This clonotype was picked up a small number of times. The genes are TRBV5-1 and TRBJ2-1, with a tentative D call TRBD1 (6 bases). The V gene lost 4 bases and the J gene lost 2 bases, with 13 bases spanning the gap. Germline V gives CDR1 SGHRS, CDR2 YFSETQ. The CDR3 is made up of 15 amino acids. CDR3 region: CASSPWTDAYNEQFF. CDR3 DNA sequence: TGCGCCAGCAGCCCTTGGACAGATGCCTACAATGAGCAGTTCTTC.

The chain uses TRBV7-9 and TRBJ1-1, with no clear D. The V end was cut by 5 bases, the J end by 2 bases, with 6 bases between. Germline loops: CDR1 SEHNR, CDR2 FQNEAQ (reference sequence). The length of the CDR3 is 12 residues. The CDR3 sequence is CASSIINTEAFF. The DNA of the CDR3 is TGTGCCAGCAGCATCATAAACACTGAAGCTTTCTTT.

V gene TRBV18 combines with J gene TRBJ2-2; 8 nucleotides align to TRBD2. After removal of 1 base from V and 0 bases from J, the junction contained 10 bases not matched to a gene. Germline CDR1 and CDR2: KGHSH and LQKENI. This CDR3 has 19 amino acids. CDR3 amino acids: CASSPRRVSGNPNTGELFF. In DNA, the CDR3 is TGTGCCAGCTCACCACGGAGGGTTAGCGGGAACCCGAACACCGGGGAGCTGTTTTTT.

This clonotype was observed at least ten times. The rearrangement joins TRBV9 to TRBJ2-3; weak D call: TRBD2 (6 bases). Trimming removed 3 bases at V and 5 bases at J, with 16 bases between. CDR1 SGDLS and CDR2 YYNGEE come from the germline V gene. CDR3 length: 15 amino acids. CDR3 sequence reads: CASSAGDGRQDTQYF. The CDR3 DNA follows: TGTGCCAGCAGCGCGGGGGACGGGAGACAAGATACGCAGTATTTT.

The chain couples TRBV6-5 to TRBJ2-7, with TRBD2 matching 9 bases. There are 16 residues in the CDR3. Germline CDR1 and CDR2: MNHEY and SVGAGI. V gave up 5 bases and J gave up 3 bases; unmatched junction bases: 11. CDR3 sequence: CASSTRFGREGYEQYF. In nucleotides, the CDR3 is TGTGCCAGCAGTACTCGTTTTGGGCGGGAGGGCTACGAGCAGTACTTC.

The V and J genes are TRBV9 and TRBJ2-1; D not certain. Germline V gene sequence: CDR1 SGDLS, CDR2 YYNGEE. Trimming pared 0 bases from V and 8 bases from J, leaving 12 bases between. The CDR3 extends over 14 amino acids. CDR3 sequence (DNA): TGTGCCAGCAGCGTAGAGCTCCGGGTTGATGAGCAGTTCTTC. Protein: CASSVELRVDEQFF.

The chain uses TRBV2 and TRBJ2-7; possible D gene TRBD2, 6 bases. Trimming stripped 5 bases from V and 3 bases from J, with 20 bases between. The CDR3 is 16 residues long. Germline V lookup: CDR1 SNHLY, CDR2 FYNNEI. The chain's CDR3 is CASSWREERQLYEQYF. CDR3 DNA sequence: TGTGCCAGCAGTTGGAGGGAAGAACGACAGCTCTACGAGCAGTACTTC.

This CDR3 reads CASSWTGPNTEAFF. CDR3 in DNA: TGTGCCAGCAGTTGGACAGGGCCGAACACTGAAGCTTTCTTT. The genes are TRBV6-5 and TRBJ1-1; 8 positions match TRBD1. After removal of 4 bases from V and 1 base from J, the junction contained 2 bases not matched to a gene. The CDR3 is made up of 14 amino acids. In germline, CDR1 is MNHEY, CDR2 SVGAGI.

The chain links TRBV4-1 to TRBJ2-1; 9 positions match TRBD2. The ends lost 3 bases at V and 9 bases at J; junction bases unmatched: 24. Germline V lookup: CDR1 MGHRA, CDR2 YSYEKL. CDR3 length: 20 amino acids. The CDR3 is CASSQVRSQARVAGVLEQFF. The CDR3 DNA reads TGCGCCAGCAGCCAGGTCAGGAGCCAGGCACGGGTAGCGGGAGTACTTGAGCAGTTCTTC.

This clonotype was detected many times. The chain links TRBV11-1 to TRBJ1-2, with TRBD1 identical over 7 bases. The germline gives CDR1 SGHAT, CDR2 FQDESV (reference sequence). The J segment lost 4 bases and the V segment lost 5 bases, leaving 13 bases of the junction unmatched. The CDR3 extends over 16 amino acids. CDR3 loop: CASSPIAGTDIYGYTF. The CDR3 nucleotides read TGTGCCAGCAGCCCGATCGCCGGGACAGACATCTATGGCTACACCTTC.

The genes are TRBV20-1 and TRBJ2-2; a possible D gene is TRBD1 (6 bases). V lost 0 bases, J lost 2 bases, and 10 bases lay in between. The length of the CDR3 is 15 residues. Germline values: CDR1 DFQATT, CDR2 SNEGSKA (reference sequence). Written as DNA, the CDR3 is TGCAGTGCTAGAGAGGACAGACGAAACACCGGGGAGCTGTTTTTT. Translating it yields CSAREDRRNTGELFF.

The gene calls are TRBV20-1 and TRBJ2-7, with D hard to call. CDR3 size: 14 residues. V lost 3 bases and J 1 base, leaving 13 bases between the germline ends. The germline V gene encodes CDR1 DFQATT and CDR2 SNEGSKA (reference sequence). The CDR3 sequence is CSASHSWGSYEQYF. The CDR3 DNA reads as TGCAGTGCTAGTCACTCCTGGGGTTCCTACGAGCAGTACTTC.

V is TRBV18 and J is TRBJ1-2; D is undetermined. Trimming removed 8 bases from V and 8 bases from J, with 15 bases in between. Germline loops: CDR1 KGHSH, CDR2 LQKENI. CDR3 length: 12 amino acids. The CDR3 protein is CASREDGGGYTF. The CDR3 DNA reads as TGTGCCAGCCGCGAGGACGGTGGGGGCTACACCTTC.

Remarks on this clonotype: A much bigger clone sits one base away, suggesting this may be a read error. The chain links TRBV6-2 or TRBV6-3 to TRBJ1-1; no definite D call. Germline V CDR1 and CDR2: MNHEY, SVGEGT. There are 13 residues in the CDR3. V was trimmed by 2 bases and J by 6 bases, leaving 10 bases between them. This chain's CDR3 is CASSYGGYSEAFF. CDR3 DNA: TGTGCCAGCAGTTACGGCGGGTACTCTGAAGCTTTCTTT.